The rows below give T cell receptor beta chains drawn from one sample of a study of blood T cell repertoires in COVID-19. Assay used: immunoSEQ multiplex PCR; TCRdb lists only in-frame clones, some missing. The sample holds approximately 15,000 clones; approximately 88% are singletons and the top ten take around 12%. The sample consisted of peripheral blood. These receptors originate from a human donor in a cohort sampled during active COVID-19. CDR3s include the opening cysteine and the closing phenylalanine or tryptophan. D genes are given only for firm matches. For some rows the clone size is stated as once, few or many, or as a class when expanded; others skip it.

CDR3: CASKIAGGAYNEQFF
DNA: TGTGCCAGCAAGATCGCCGGGGGGGCCTACAATGAGCAGTTCTTC
size: .
J: TRBJ2-1
V: TRBV7-9
D: TRBD2

CDR3: CASSQIGRVKGYTF
DNA: TGTGCCAGCAGCCAGATCGGCAGGGTTAAAGGCTACACCTTC
size: .
J: TRBJ1-2
V: TRBV5-4
D: .

CDR3: CATSRDQPRDTQYF
DNA: TGTGCCACCAGCAGAGATCAGCCGAGGGATACGCAGTATTTT
size: .
J: TRBJ2-3
V: TRBV15
D: .

CDR3: CASVVGSSTRAEAFF
DNA: TGTGCCAGCGTCGTAGGTTCCAGTACTCGGGCTGAAGCTTTCTTT
size: .
J: TRBJ1-1
V: TRBV6-5
D: .

CDR3: CASSLVGGQGAGGYTF
DNA: TGTGCCAGCAGCCTCGTCGGGGGACAGGGGGCAGGAGGCTACACCTTC
size: .
J: TRBJ1-2
V: TRBV4-2
D: TRBD1

CDR3: CASSIDLDTQYF
DNA: TGTGCCAGTAGTATAGATCTAGATACGCAGTATTTT
size: .
J: TRBJ2-3
V: TRBV19
D: .

CDR3: CASSQGQGVGYGYTF
DNA: TGTGCCAGCAGCCAAGGGCAGGGGGTTGGTTATGGCTACACCTTC
size: .
J: TRBJ1-2
V: TRBV14
D: TRBD1

CDR3: CASRPTGGQETQYF
DNA: TGTGCCAGTAGACCGACAGGGGGGCAAGAGACCCAGTACTTC
size: .
J: TRBJ2-5
V: TRBV19
D: TRBD1

CDR3: CASSPGTGVPYEQYF
DNA: TGCGCCAGCAGCCCCGGGACAGGGGTACCCTACGAGCAGTACTTC
size: .
J: TRBJ2-7
V: TRBV4-3
D: TRBD1

CDR3: CATGKGGAIETQYF
DNA: TGTGCCACCGGAAAAGGGGGGGCTATAGAGACCCAGTACTTC
size: .
J: TRBJ2-5
V: TRBV15
D: .

CDR3: CASRTEGIGYTF
DNA: TGTGCCAGCAGAACGGAGGGGATTGGCTACACCTTC
size: once
J: TRBJ1-2
V: TRBV28
D: .

CDR3: CASSPRGGPYEQYF
DNA: TGTGCCAGCAGCCCCCGCGGCGGCCCCTACGAGCAGTACTTC
size: .
J: TRBJ2-7
V: TRBV7-2
D: .

CDR3: CATSRGRQGGKSPLHF
DNA: TGTGCCACCAGCAGAGGCCGTCAGGGTGGGAAATCACCCCTCCACTTT
size: .
J: TRBJ1-6
V: TRBV15
D: .

CDR3: CASSAQGVGEKLFF
DNA: TGTGCCAGCAGCGCACAGGGGGTTGGGGAAAAACTGTTTTTT
size: .
J: TRBJ1-4
V: TRBV9
D: TRBD1

CDR3: CATSLEPGQGAWLTSNQPQHF
DNA: TGTGCCACCAGCTTGGAGCCGGGACAGGGGGCCTGGCTAACTAGCAATCAGCCCCAGCATTTT
size: .
J: TRBJ1-5
V: TRBV14
D: TRBD1

CDR3: CASSQELDRVSNQPQHF
DNA: TGTGCCAGCAGCCAAGAACTTGACAGGGTTAGCAATCAGCCCCAGCATTTT
size: .
J: TRBJ1-5
V: TRBV4-2
D: TRBD1

CDR3: CASSFTGGDYGYTF
DNA: TGCGCCAGCAGCTTTACAGGGGGCGACTATGGCTACACCTTC
size: .
J: TRBJ1-2
V: TRBV5-1
D: TRBD1

CDR3: CASSRDREFGKLFF
DNA: TGTGCCAGCAGCCGGGACAGGGAGTTTGGAAAACTGTTTTTT
size: .
J: TRBJ1-4
V: TRBV7-9
D: TRBD1

CDR3: CASSIHRRDTGELFF
DNA: TGTGCCAGTAGTATACACAGGAGAGACACCGGGGAGCTGTTTTTT
size: .
J: TRBJ2-2
V: TRBV19
D: .